Presented here are 11 T cell receptor beta chains from one specimen sequenced in a study of cytomegalovirus exposure and HLA in healthy donors. Profiled with immunoSEQ multiplex PCR; TCRdb holds only in-frame clones, not every one. The sample has 55,000 to 75,000 clones, approximately 94% seen once. Sequenced material: PBMCs. These receptors all stem from a man aged 18 to 35 in good health and CMV-seropositive.

The J gene is TRBJ2-5, the V gene TRBV19; the match to TRBD2 covers 8 bases. V gave up 2 bases and J gave up 3 bases; unmatched junction bases: 5. CDR1 and CDR2 from the germline V gene are LNHDA and SQIVND (reference sequence). This CDR3 spans 15 amino acids. CDR3 sequence: CASSITALAEETQYF. The DNA of the CDR3 is TGTGCCAGTAGTATAACAGCACTAGCGGAAGAGACCCAGTACTTC.

The chain is built from TRBV5-6 and TRBJ1-2, with D perhaps matching TRBD1 (6 bases). V lost 4 bases, J lost 4 bases, and 11 bases lay in between. The V gene's germline CDR1 is SGHDT and CDR2 YYEEEE. The CDR3 is 13 residues long. This CDR3 reads CASSPGHSYGYTF. The CDR3 DNA is TGTGCCAGCAGCCCGGGACATTCCTATGGCTACACCTTC.

CDR3 nucleotides: TGCGCCAGCAGCCAGAACTTACCGGGACAGACCCTTTATGGCTACACCTTC. Residues: CASSQNLPGQTLYGYTF. The chain combines TRBV4-1 with TRBJ1-2; TRBD1 matches at 7 bases. Germline CDR1 reads MGHRA; CDR2 reads YSYEKL. This CDR3 has 17 residues. V was clipped by 3 bases and J by 5 bases; unmatched bases: 15.

V and J are TRBV11-2 and TRBJ1-1; tentatively, D is TRBD1 (5 bases). V shed 3 bases and J shed 1 base, with 6 bases lying between them. CDR1 and CDR2 from the germline V gene are SGHAT and FQNNGV. The CDR3 has 13 amino acids. CDR3 region: CASSFGGNTEAFF. CDR3 nucleotides: TGTGCCAGCAGCTTCGGGGGGAACACTGAAGCTTTCTTT.

The rearrangement links TRBV6-4 to TRBJ2-2; D unclear. This CDR3 contains 13 residues. V lost 0 bases and J 5 bases, leaving 4 bases between the germline ends. Germline CDR1 is MRHNA and CDR2 is SNTAGT. CDR3 nucleotide sequence: TGTGCCAGCAGTGACTCGGAGACCGGGGAGCTGTTTTTT. Protein: CASSDSETGELFF.

The J gene is TRBJ1-1, the V gene TRBV14; no definite D call. The ends were cut back, 3 bases at V and 11 bases at J, with 10 bases in the middle. CDR1 is SGHDN, CDR2 FVKESK, per germline. The CDR3 sequence is 11 residues long. CDR3 sequence: CASSHVGGAFF. CDR3 sequence (DNA): TGTGCCAGCAGCCATGTTGGCGGCGCTTTCTTT.

The chain joins TRBV7-2 to TRBJ2-5; 16 bases align to TRBD2. The CDR3 has 18 amino acids. The trim removed 5 bases at V and 5 bases at J, leaving 11 bases unmatched. Germline V CDR1 and CDR2: SGHTA, FQGNSA. The CDR3 reads CASSPGLAGGFGAETQYF. CDR3 sequence (DNA): TGTGCCAGCAGCCCGGGACTAGCGGGAGGGTTCGGGGCCGAGACCCAGTACTTC.

V is TRBV6-5 and J is TRBJ2-5, with 7 bases lining up with TRBD1. The CDR3 covers 14 residues. After removal of 0 bases from V and 2 bases from J, the junction contained 0 bases not matched to a gene. Germline V CDR1 and CDR2: MNHEY, SVGAGI. The CDR3 loop reads CASSYSGQQETQYF. The CDR3 nucleotides are TGTGCCAGCAGTTACTCGGGACAGCAAGAGACCCAGTACTTC.

The chain couples TRBV4-1 to TRBJ2-3, with D perhaps TRBD1 (7 bases). CDR3 length equals 15 residues. From germline, CDR1 is MGHRA and CDR2 YSYEKL. V lost 1 base and J lost 8, with 16 bases in between. The CDR3 nucleotides read TGCGCCAGCAGCCAAGGGTCCAGGGGGGTTTTTACGCAGTATTTT. It encodes CASSQGSRGVFTQYF.

This chain joins TRBV27 and TRBJ2-7, with a tentative D call TRBD2 (5 bases). Germline lookup yields CDR1 MNHEY and CDR2 SMNVEV (reference sequence). V was trimmed by 5 bases and J by 1 base, leaving 15 bases between them. This CDR3 has 15 amino acids. The CDR3 sequence: CASSHSGYLSYEQYF. The CDR3 DNA sequence: TGTGCCAGCAGTCACAGCGGTTACCTATCCTACGAGCAGTACTTC.

The chain couples TRBV28 to TRBJ2-7, with a tentative D call TRBD1 (6 bases). Deletions cut 7 bases from V and 3 bases from J, with 19 bases between. This CDR3 is built from 15 residues. CDR1 and CDR2 from the germline V gene are MDHEN and SYDVKM. The CDR3 here is CASNEGQGMDYEQYF. The CDR3 coding sequence is TGTGCCAGCAACGAAGGGCAGGGGATGGACTACGAGCAGTACTTC.